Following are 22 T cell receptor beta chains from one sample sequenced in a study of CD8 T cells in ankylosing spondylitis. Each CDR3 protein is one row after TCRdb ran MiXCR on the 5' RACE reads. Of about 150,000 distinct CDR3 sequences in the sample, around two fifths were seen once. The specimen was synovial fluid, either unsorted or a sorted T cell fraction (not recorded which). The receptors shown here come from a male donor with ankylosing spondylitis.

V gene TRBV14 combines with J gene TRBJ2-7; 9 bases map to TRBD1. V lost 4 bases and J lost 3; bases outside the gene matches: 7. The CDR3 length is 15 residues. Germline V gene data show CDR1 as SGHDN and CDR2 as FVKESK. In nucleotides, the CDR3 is TGTGCCAGCAGCCTCCACACAGGGGGCGTCTACGAGCAGTACTTC. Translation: CASSLHTGGVYEQYF.

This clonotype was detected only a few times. The CDR3 here is CASSLQPPTNYGYTF. CDR3 in DNA: TGTGCCAGCAGCTTACAGCCACCAACTAACTATGGCTACACCTTC. The V gene is TRBV7-9, the J gene TRBJ1-2; no definite D call. V was pared by 2 bases and J by 0 bases, with 10 bases between. Germline-derived CDR1 and CDR2 are SEHNR and FQNEAQ (reference sequence). This CDR3 has 15 amino acids.

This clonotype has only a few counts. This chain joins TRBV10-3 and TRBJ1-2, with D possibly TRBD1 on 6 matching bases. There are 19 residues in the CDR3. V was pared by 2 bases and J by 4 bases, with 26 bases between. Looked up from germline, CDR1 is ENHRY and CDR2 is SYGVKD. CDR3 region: CAISEGTGLQPTFGYGYTF. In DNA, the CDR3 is TGTGCCATCAGTGAGGGCACAGGGCTACAGCCAACTTTCGGCTATGGCTACACCTTC.

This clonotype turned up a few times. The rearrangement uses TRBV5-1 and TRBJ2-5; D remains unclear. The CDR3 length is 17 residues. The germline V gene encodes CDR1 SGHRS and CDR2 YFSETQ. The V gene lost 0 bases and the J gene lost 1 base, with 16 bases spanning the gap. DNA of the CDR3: TGCGCCAGCAGCTTGGTAGGGCCCCTGGTCCCCCAAGAGACCCAGTACTTC. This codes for CASSLVGPLVPQETQYF.

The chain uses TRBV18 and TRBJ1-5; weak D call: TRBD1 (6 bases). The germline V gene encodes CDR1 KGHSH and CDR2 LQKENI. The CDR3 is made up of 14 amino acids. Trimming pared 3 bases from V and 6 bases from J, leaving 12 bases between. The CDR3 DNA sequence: TGTGCCAGCTCACCGCTGGGGGGCGGTCAGCCCCAGCATTTT. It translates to CASSPLGGGQPQHF.

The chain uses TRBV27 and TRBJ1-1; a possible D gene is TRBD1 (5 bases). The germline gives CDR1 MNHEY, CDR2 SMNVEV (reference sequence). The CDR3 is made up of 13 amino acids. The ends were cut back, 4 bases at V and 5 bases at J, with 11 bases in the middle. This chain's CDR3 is CASSSPGATEAFF. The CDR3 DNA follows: TGTGCCAGCAGTTCCCCTGGGGCAACTGAAGCTTTCTTT.

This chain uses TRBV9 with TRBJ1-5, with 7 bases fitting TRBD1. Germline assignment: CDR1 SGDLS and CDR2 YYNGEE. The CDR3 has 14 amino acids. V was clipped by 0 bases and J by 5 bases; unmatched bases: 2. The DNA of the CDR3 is TGTGCCAGCAGCGTAGGGGACAGATATCAGCCCCAGCATTTT. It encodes CASSVGDRYQPQHF. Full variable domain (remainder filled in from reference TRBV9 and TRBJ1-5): DSGVTQTPKHLITATGQRVTLRCSPRSGDLSVYWYQQSLDQGLQFLIQYYNGEERAKGNILERFSAQQFPDLHSELNLSSLELGDSALYFCASSVGDRYQPQHFGDGTRLSIL.

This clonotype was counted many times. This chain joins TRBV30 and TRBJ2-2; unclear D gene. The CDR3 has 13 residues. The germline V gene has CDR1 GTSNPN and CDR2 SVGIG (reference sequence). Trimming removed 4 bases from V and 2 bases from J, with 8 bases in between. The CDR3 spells CAWTPINTGELFF. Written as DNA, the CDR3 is TGTGCCTGGACCCCCATAAACACCGGGGAGCTGTTTTTT.

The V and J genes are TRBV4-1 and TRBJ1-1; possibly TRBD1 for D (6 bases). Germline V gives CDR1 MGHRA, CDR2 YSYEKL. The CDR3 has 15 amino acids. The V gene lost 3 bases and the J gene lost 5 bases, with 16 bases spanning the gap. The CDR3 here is CASSHPGGAQTEAFF. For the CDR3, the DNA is TGCGCCAGCAGCCATCCGGGGGGGGCGCAGACTGAAGCTTTCTTT.

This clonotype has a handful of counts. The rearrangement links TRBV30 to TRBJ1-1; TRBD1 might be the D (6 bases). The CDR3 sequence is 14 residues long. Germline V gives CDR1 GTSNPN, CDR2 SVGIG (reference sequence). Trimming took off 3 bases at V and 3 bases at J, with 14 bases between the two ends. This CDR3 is CAWSRQGWDTEAFF. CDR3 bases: TGTGCCTGGAGCCGGCAGGGGTGGGACACTGAAGCTTTCTTT. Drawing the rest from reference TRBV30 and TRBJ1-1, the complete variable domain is SQTIHQWPATLVQPVGSPLSLECTVEGTSNPNLYWYRQAAGRGLQLLFYSVGIGQISSEVPQNLSASRPQDRQFILSSKKLLLSDSGFYLCAWSRQGWDTEAFFGQGTRLTVV.

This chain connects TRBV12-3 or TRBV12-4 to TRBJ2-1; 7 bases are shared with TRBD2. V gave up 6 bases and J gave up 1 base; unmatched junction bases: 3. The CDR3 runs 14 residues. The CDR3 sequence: CASRDSGSYNEQFF. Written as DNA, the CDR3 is TGTGCCAGCAGGGATAGCGGGTCCTACAATGAGCAGTTCTTC.

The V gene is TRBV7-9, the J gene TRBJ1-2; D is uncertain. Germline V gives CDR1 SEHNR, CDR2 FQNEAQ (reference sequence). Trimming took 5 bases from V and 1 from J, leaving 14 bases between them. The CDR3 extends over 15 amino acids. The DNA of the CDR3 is TGTGCCAGCAGCACATCCCGGGCCGTTAACTATGGCTACACCTTC. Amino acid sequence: CASSTSRAVNYGYTF. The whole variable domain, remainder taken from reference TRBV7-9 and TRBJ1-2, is DTGVSQNPRHKITKRGQNVTFRCDPISEHNRLYWYRQTLGQGPEFLTYFQNEAQLEKSRLLSDRFSAERPKGSFSTLEIQRTEQGDSAMYLCASSTSRAVNYGYTFGSGTRLTVV.

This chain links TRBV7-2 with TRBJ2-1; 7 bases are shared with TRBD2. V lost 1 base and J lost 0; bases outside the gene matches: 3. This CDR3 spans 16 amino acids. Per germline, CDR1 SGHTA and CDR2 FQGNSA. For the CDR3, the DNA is TGTGCCAGCAGCTTAGAGCGGGACGTCTCCTACAATGAGCAGTTCTTC. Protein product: CASSLERDVSYNEQFF.

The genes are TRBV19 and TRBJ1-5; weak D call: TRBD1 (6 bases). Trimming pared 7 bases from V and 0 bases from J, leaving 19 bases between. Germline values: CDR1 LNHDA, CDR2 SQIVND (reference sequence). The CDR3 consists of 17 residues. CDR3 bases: TGTGCCAGTAAGACCGTGTGGGACACAGATAGCAATCAGCCCCAGCATTTT. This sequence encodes CASKTVWDTDSNQPQHF.

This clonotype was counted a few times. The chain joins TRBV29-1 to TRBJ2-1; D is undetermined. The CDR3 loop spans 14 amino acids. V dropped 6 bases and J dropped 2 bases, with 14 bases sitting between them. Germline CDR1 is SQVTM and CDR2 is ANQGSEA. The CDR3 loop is CSVSATWAYNEQFF. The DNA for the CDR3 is TGCAGCGTATCGGCGACTTGGGCCTACAATGAGCAGTTCTTC.

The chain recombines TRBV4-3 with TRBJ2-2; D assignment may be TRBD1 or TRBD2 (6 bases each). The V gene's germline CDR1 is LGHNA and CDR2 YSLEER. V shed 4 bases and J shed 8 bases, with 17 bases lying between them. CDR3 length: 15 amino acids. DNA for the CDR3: TGCGCCAGCAGCCGGGGGGCCCCTCGGGAAGGGGAGCTGTTTTTT. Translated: CASSRGAPREGELFF.

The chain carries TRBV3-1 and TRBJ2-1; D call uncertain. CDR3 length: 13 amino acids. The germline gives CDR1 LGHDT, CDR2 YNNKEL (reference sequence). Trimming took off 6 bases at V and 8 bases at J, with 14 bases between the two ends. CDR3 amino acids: CASRPLGSHEQFF. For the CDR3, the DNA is TGTGCCAGCAGGCCCCTAGGTTCTCATGAGCAGTTCTTC.

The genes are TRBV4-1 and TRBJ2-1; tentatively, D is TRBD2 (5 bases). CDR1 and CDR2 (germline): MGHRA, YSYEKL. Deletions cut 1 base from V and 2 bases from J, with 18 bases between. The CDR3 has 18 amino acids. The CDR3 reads CASSQVRFAGRAYNEQFF. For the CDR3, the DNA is TGCGCCAGCAGCCAAGTCCGTTTCGCGGGCCGAGCCTACAATGAGCAGTTCTTC.

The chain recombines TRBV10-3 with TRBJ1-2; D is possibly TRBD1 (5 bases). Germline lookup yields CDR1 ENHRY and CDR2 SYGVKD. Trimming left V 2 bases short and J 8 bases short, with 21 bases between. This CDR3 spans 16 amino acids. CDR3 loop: CAISEPRPRGGRGYTF. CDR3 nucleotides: TGTGCCATCAGTGAGCCGCGACCCCGGGGGGGACGGGGCTACACCTTC.

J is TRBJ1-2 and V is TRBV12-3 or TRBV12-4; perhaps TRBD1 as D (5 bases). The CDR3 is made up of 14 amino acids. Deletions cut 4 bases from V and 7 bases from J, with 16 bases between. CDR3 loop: CASSSGDLVFGYTF. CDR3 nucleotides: TGTGCCAGCAGTTCCGGGGACTTAGTGTTTGGCTACACCTTC.

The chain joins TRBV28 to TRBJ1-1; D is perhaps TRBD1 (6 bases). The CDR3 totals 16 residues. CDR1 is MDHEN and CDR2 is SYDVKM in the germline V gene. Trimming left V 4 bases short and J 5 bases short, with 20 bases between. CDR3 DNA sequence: TGTGCCAGCAGTTCCCCCCCCGGGGCAGGGGCGACTGAAGCTTTCTTT. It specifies CASSSPPGAGATEAFF.

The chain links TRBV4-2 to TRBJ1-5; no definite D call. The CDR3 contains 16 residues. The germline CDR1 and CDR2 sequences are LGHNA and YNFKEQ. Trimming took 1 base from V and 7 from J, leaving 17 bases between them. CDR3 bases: TGTGCCAGCAGCCAAGCCCTTGGGTGGGGAGAACAGCCCCAGCATTTT. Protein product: CASSQALGWGEQPQHF.